These T cell receptor beta chains were read from a single sample in a study of cytomegalovirus exposure and HLA in healthy donors. Generated by immunoSEQ multiplex PCR, the TCRdb table keeps only in-frame clones and is missing some. The table records 150,000 to 200,000 clones, less than 90% of them present only once. The sample consisted of PBMCs. The receptors were sampled from a woman in her late teens or twenties in good health and CMV-seronegative. Each CDR3 is given with its conserved first and last residue. The order of the fields is V gene, clone size, J gene, D gene, CDR3 DNA, CDR3 protein. A D gene is named only where the DNA matches it firmly. The size of a clone is reported for some rows only, either as once, few or many, or as a class for expanded clones.

TRBV27	NA	TRBJ1-3	NA	TGTGCCAGCAGTAGGGGTTCCTCTGGAAACACCATATATTTT	CASSRGSSGNTIYF
TRBV28	NA	TRBJ2-2	TRBD2	TGTGCCAGCAGTTTTCCCCAAGGGACTAGCGGGGGGGCCGGGGAGCTGTTTTTT	CASSFPQGTSGGAGELFF
TRBV28	NA	TRBJ1-5	NA	TGTGCCAGCAGCCTCGTCCCCAATCAGCCCCAGCATTTT	CASSLVPNQPQHF
TRBV30	NA	TRBJ1-2	TRBD1	TGTGCCTGGAGCTCCGGGACAGTGCAGATCTATGGCTACACCTTC	CAWSSGTVQIYGYTF
TRBV5-1	NA	TRBJ2-7	TRBD1	TGCGCCAGCAGCCACCTCCCGGGACAGGGAATCCGCTACGAGCAGTACTTC	CASSHLPGQGIRYEQYF
TRBV30	NA	TRBJ2-5	NA	TGTGCCTGGAGTGCAGAACAGCTATTCTACCAAGAGACCCAGTACTTC	CAWSAEQLFYQETQYF
TRBV2	NA	TRBJ2-7	NA	TGTGCCAGCAGTGACAGGCCCCACGAGCAGTACTTC	CASSDRPHEQYF
TRBV7-9	NA	TRBJ1-2	NA	TGTGCCAGCAGCTTAGTCGGTCGCCAAGTGTATGGCTACACCTTC	CASSLVGRQVYGYTF
TRBV7-2	NA	TRBJ2-5	TRBD1	TGTGCCAGCAGCCATAACAGGGGGAGAGAGACCCAGTACTTC	CASSHNRGRETQYF
TRBV7-8	NA	TRBJ2-2	NA	TGTGCCAGCAGCCCGTATCAGGGTGGGAACACCGGGGAGCTGTTTTTT	CASSPYQGGNTGELFF
TRBV15	NA	TRBJ2-1	TRBD2	TGTGCCACCAGCAGAGGGGCGGGGGGGCCCTACAATGAGCAGTTCTTC	CATSRGAGGPYNEQFF
TRBV5-4	NA	TRBJ2-7	TRBD1	TGTGCCAGCAGCCTAGGGGGACAGGGCTCCTACGAGCAGTACTTC	CASSLGGQGSYEQYF
TRBV10-3	NA	TRBJ1-5	NA	TGTGCCATCAGTGGCCCCGACAGCCGCAATCAGCCCCAGCATTTT	CAISGPDSRNQPQHF
TRBV19	NA	TRBJ1-3	NA	TGTGCCACCCGGACGACAGATACTCTGGGAAACACCATATATTTT	CATRTTDTLGNTIYF
TRBV5-1	NA	TRBJ1-1	NA	TGCGCCAGCAGCTCCTCTTCGACAAGCATGAACACTGAAGCTTTCTTT	CASSSSSTSMNTEAFF
TRBV28	NA	TRBJ2-7	TRBD2	TGTGCCAGCACCACGGCGGGGGGCGAGTACGAGCAGTACTTC	CASTTAGGEYEQYF
TRBV7-8	NA	TRBJ2-4	NA	TGTGCCAGCAGCCAAGGTACCCGGGGGGCCAAAAACATTCAGTACTTC	CASSQGTRGAKNIQYF
TRBV7-2	NA	TRBJ2-1	TRBD2	TGTGCCAGCAGCTTAAACCAGCGGGGGCCCAATGAGCAGTTCTTC	CASSLNQRGPNEQFF
TRBV10-3	NA	TRBJ2-3	TRBD2	TGTGCCATCAGTGAGTTGCCTAGCGGGGGGGCAAATACGCAGTATTTT	CAISELPSGGANTQYF
TRBV28	NA	TRBJ2-7	NA	TGTGCCAGCAGACCCGCTGGGGGAGGCTACGAGCAGTACTTC	CASRPAGGGYEQYF
TRBV28	NA	TRBJ2-3	NA	TGTGCCAGCAGTTCCCTACAGGCAGGTAGCACAGATACGCAGTATTTT	CASSSLQAGSTDTQYF
TRBV5-4	NA	TRBJ1-1	TRBD1	TGTGCCAGCAGCGGGCACCGGGACAGGGGGCGCGGCACTGAAGCTTTCTTT	CASSGHRDRGRGTEAFF
TRBV6-1	NA	TRBJ1-5	NA	TGTGCCAGCAGGGAAAATGTTGGAGGGCGAGGTCAGCCCCAGCATTTT	CASRENVGGRGQPQHF
TRBV19	NA	TRBJ2-4	TRBD2	TGTGCCAGCCGAATTAGCGGGAGGGCCTTTGTGAACATTCAGTACTTC	CASRISGRAFVNIQYF
TRBV28	NA	TRBJ2-7	NA	TGTGCCAGCAGTTTGCTCGCGGGGGCGAGCTCCTACGAGCAGTACTTC	CASSLLAGASSYEQYF
TRBV7-3	few	TRBJ1-1	NA	TGTGCCAGCAGCTTAACCTTTGCGGGTGAAGCTTTCTTT	CASSLTFAGEAFF
TRBV13	NA	TRBJ2-7	NA	TGTGCCAGCTCCCGAGAAGACTACGAGCAGTACTTC	CASSREDYEQYF
TRBV19	NA	TRBJ2-5	NA	TGTGCCAGTGGCAGAGAGACCCAGTACTTC	CASGRETQYF
TRBV6-1	NA	TRBJ1-2	TRBD1	TGTGCCAGCAGTGAATGGTGGACAGGGGATGGCTACACCTTC	CASSEWWTGDGYTF
TRBV6-1	few	TRBJ1-4	NA	TGTGCCAGCAAAGCAGGGATCGCTAAGGAAAAACTGTTTTTT	CASKAGIAKEKLFF
TRBV10-3	NA	TRBJ2-5	NA	TGTGCCATCAGTGAGAACACAGGGATAGGAGAGACCCAGTACTTC	CAISENTGIGETQYF
TRBV7-9	NA	TRBJ2-5	TRBD2	TGTGCCAGCAGCTTAGTGCCGGGGGGACAAGAGACCCAGTACTTC	CASSLVPGGQETQYF
TRBV19	NA	TRBJ2-7	NA	TGTGCCAGTAGTATAGATACGGGGGAGCAGTACTTC	CASSIDTGEQYF
TRBV7-3	NA	TRBJ2-7	NA	TGTGCCAGCAGCCATCAGGGGGGATACGAGCAGTACTTC	CASSHQGGYEQYF
TRBV5-1	NA	TRBJ2-1	NA	TGCGCCAGCAGCCCCGAAGTCGGTACCTACAATGAGCAGTTCTTC	CASSPEVGTYNEQFF
TRBV28	NA	TRBJ2-2	NA	TGTGCCAGCAGTTTAAGAGGGAGGAGGACCGGGGAGCTGTTTTTT	CASSLRGRRTGELFF
TRBV6-1	NA	TRBJ2-7	TRBD2	TGTGCCGGCAGTGTAGCGGGAGTGGAGTACGAGCAGTACTTC	CAGSVAGVEYEQYF
TRBV12-5	once	TRBJ1-6	NA	TGTGCTAGTCGAGTCTATAATTCACCCCTCCACTTT	CASRVYNSPLHF
TRBV28	once	TRBJ2-3	TRBD1	TGTGCCAGCAGTTCTACAGGGGAAGGCACAGATACGCAGTATTTT	CASSSTGEGTDTQYF
TRBV15	NA	TRBJ2-2	NA	TGTGCCCCCCCGGTGCTAACGAACACCGGGGAGCTGTTTTTT	CAPPVLTNTGELFF
TRBV30	NA	TRBJ2-2	TRBD1	TGTGCCTGGAGTACAGGGGCCGGGGAGCTGTTTTTT	CAWSTGAGELFF
TRBV28	NA	TRBJ2-5	TRBD1	TGTGCCAGCAGCCCGGGACAGGGGACAGAGACCCAGTACTTC	CASSPGQGTETQYF
TRBV6-5	NA	TRBJ2-6	NA	TGTGCCAGCAGTTATACTGGGGCCAACGTCCTGACTTTC	CASSYTGANVLTF
TRBV27	NA	TRBJ2-7	TRBD2	TGTGCCAGCAGTGCGGGACTATTCGAGCAGTACTTC	CASSAGLFEQYF
TRBV9	NA	TRBJ2-3	TRBD2	TGTGCCAGCAGCGTAGACGCGGGAGGGAGCACAGATACGCAGTATTTT	CASSVDAGGSTDTQYF
TRBV28	NA	TRBJ1-5	NA	TGTGCCAGCAGTTGGCAGAGCAATCAGCCCCAGCATTTT	CASSWQSNQPQHF
TRBV2	NA	TRBJ2-2	TRBD2	TGTGCCAGCAAGACTAGCGGGGGGCCGGGCACCGGGGAGCTGTTTTTT	CASKTSGGPGTGELFF
TRBV9	NA	TRBJ2-7	TRBD1	TGTGCCAGCAGCGAAGGGGACAGGGGCTACGAGCAGTACTTC	CASSEGDRGYEQYF
TRBV7-9	NA	TRBJ1-5	NA	TGTGCCAGCAGCTGGGACACCTCGAATCAGCCCCAGCATTTT	CASSWDTSNQPQHF
TRBV6-5	NA	TRBJ1-1	TRBD1	TGTGCCAGCAGTTACGAAATTCCGGGACAGGGCTATAAGGCTTTCTTT	CASSYEIPGQGYKAFF
TRBV30	NA	TRBJ2-7	NA	TGTGCCTGGAGTGTACTTTCGGACAGTTCCTACGAGCAGTACTTC	CAWSVLSDSSYEQYF
TRBV18	NA	TRBJ2-2	TRBD1	TGTGCCAGCTCAAAACAGGGGACACACCCGTCGAACACCGGGGAGCTGTTTTTT	CASSKQGTHPSNTGELFF
TRBV18	NA	TRBJ2-7	TRBD1	TGTGCCAGCTCACCTTCGAGGGGGCCCACCTACGAGCAGTACTTC	CASSPSRGPTYEQYF
TRBV4-2	NA	TRBJ2-3	TRBD2	TGTGCCAGCAGCCAAGCACGGGGGGGATACACAGATACGCAGTATTTT	CASSQARGGYTDTQYF